Sequencing of this T cell receptor beta chain was carried out in a study of CD8 T cells in Susac syndrome. Whole-study findings and limits: As the study acknowledged, the number of individuals in its TCR sequencing and HLA analysis was relatively small.

CD8+ and CD4+ T cells from blood underwent TCR beta sequencing. While serving as controls, healthy donors were matched for age and sex. About this clonotype itself: As yet, its antigen is unknown.

Random hexamers were used to reverse transcribe about 0.5 to 1 ug of RNA. Amplification of TCR beta CDR3 across 54 Vbeta and 13 Jbeta was performed with immunoSEQ multiplex PCR. MiXCR, applied by TCRdb to the immunoSEQ multiplex PCR reads, yields one record per CDR3 protein. The sample includes around 160,000 distinct CDR3 sequences, just under 95% of them seen just once. The germline CDR1 and CDR2 sequences are MNHEY and SMNVEV (reference sequence). The CDR3 sequence is 15 residues long. V lost 6 bases and J lost 1; bases outside the gene matches: 8. The sequence was obtained from a human donor in good health. This chain uses TRBV27 with TRBJ2-7; TRBD2 matches 8 bases. The material sequenced was CD4+ T cells from PBMCs. In DNA form, the CDR3 reads TGTGCCAGCAGGCGGGGGGCCCTAGGGTCCTACGAGCAGTACTTC. The encoded protein is CASRRGALGSYEQYF.